One sample yielded the 9 T cell receptor beta chains listed below, sequenced in a study of PD-1 blockade in classical Hodgkin lymphoma (TCRdb year 2020). The library was made by the immunoSEQ multiplex PCR assay. TCRdb obtained this table from immuneACCESS and retained in-frame rearrangements with V and J assigned. These tables miss some clones; where compared with another copy, unresolved V genes account for less than half of the shortfall, and the remainder is unexplained. Counted in this sample were under 100,000 clones; approximately 91% of them appeared once. About 2.7% of the sample is in the top ten clones. This specimen's time point label, interpreted: cycle 2 day 1 (C2D1) of nivolumab. All trial patients had relapsed after autologous stem cell transplantation, with cohorts A, B and C differing in prior brentuximab vedotin exposure. The input for sequencing was peripheral blood mononuclear cells (PBMCs), taken before the second cycle of nivolumab. The receptor source for this set is a human donor with classical Hodgkin lymphoma.

This CDR3 is CASSAGGRGYGYTF. Written as DNA, the CDR3 is TGTGCCAGCAGCGCAGGGGGGCGCGGCTATGGCTACACCTTC. The chain has TRBV7-9 and TRBJ1-2, with 7 nucleotides matching TRBD1. Germline V gene data show CDR1 as SEHNR and CDR2 as FQNEAQ (reference sequence). The CDR3 is 14 residues long. With 5 bases clipped from V and 4 bases from J, the junction kept 7 bases outside the gene matches. Complete variable domain (other parts from reference TRBV7-9 and TRBJ1-2): DTGVSQNPRHKITKRGQNVTFRCDPISEHNRLYWYRQTLGQGPEFLTYFQNEAQLEKSRLLSDRFSAERPKGSFSTLEIQRTEQGDSAMYLCASSAGGRGYGYTFGSGTRLTVV.

The chain uses TRBV28 and TRBJ1-1; 11 nucleotides align to TRBD1. Trimming took 7 bases from V and 4 from J; bases not matched to a gene: 5. Germline V lookup: CDR1 MDHEN, CDR2 SYDVKM. There are 14 residues in the CDR3. The DNA of the CDR3 is TGTGCCAGCACCTGGGGGACAGGGGGCACTGAAGCTTTCTTT. It is translated as CASTWGTGGTEAFF.

This clone has only one observation. This rearrangement joins TRBV7-2 to TRBJ2-1; TRBD2 might be the D (6 bases). Trimming took 5 bases from V and 9 from J, leaving 17 bases between them. CDR3 length: 14 amino acids. Germline values: CDR1 SGHTA, CDR2 FQGNSA. CDR3 DNA: TGTGCCAGCAGCCCGCGAGGGAGGTATGTTGAGCAGTTCTTC. Its translation is CASSPRGRYVEQFF.

The J gene is TRBJ2-2, the V gene TRBV7-8; 7 positions agree with TRBD2. This CDR3 comprises 15 residues. Germline trimming cut 7 bases from V and 3 bases from J; bases unmatched to any gene: 8. Looked up from germline, CDR1 is SGHVS and CDR2 is FQNEAQ. The CDR3 loop is CASKAREWDTGELFF. In DNA form, the CDR3 reads TGTGCCAGCAAAGCGCGGGAGTGGGACACCGGGGAGCTGTTTTTT. Drawing the rest from reference TRBV7-8 and TRBJ2-2, the complete variable domain is GAGVSQSPRYKVAKRGQDVALRCDPISGHVSLFWYQQALGQGPEFLTYFQNEAQLDKSGLPSDRFFAERPEGSVSTLKIQRTQQEDSAVYLCASKAREWDTGELFFGEGSRLTVL.

Concerning this clone: Different DNA sequences within this sample yield the same CDR3. The CDR3 bases are TGTGCCAGCAGCCCCACTAGCGGGAGCTCCTACGAGCAGTACTTC. This encodes CASSPTSGSSYEQYF. The chain recombines TRBV4-2 with TRBJ2-7; 11 positions agree with TRBD2. Germline trimming cut 4 bases from V and 0 bases from J; bases unmatched to any gene: 2. The CDR3 length is 15 residues. The germline V gene has CDR1 LGHNA and CDR2 YNFKEQ.

This chain connects TRBV6-1 to TRBJ2-7; D tentatively fits TRBD1 or TRBD2 (5 bases each). The CDR3 sequence is 12 residues long. Trimming shortened V by 5 bases and J by 3 bases, and 8 bases separated the two germline ends. Germline lookup yields CDR1 MNHNS and CDR2 SASEGT. CDR3 in DNA: TGTGCCAGCAGTCGGGACGGCTACGAGCAGTACTTC. This sequence encodes CASSRDGYEQYF.

This clone was seen more than once but under ten times. The gene calls are TRBV19 and TRBJ1-5, with D possibly TRBD1 on 5 matching bases. V shed 7 bases and J shed 5 bases, with 12 bases lying between them. Germline values: CDR1 LNHDA, CDR2 SQIVND (reference sequence). This CDR3 spans 13 amino acids. The CDR3 DNA reads TGTGCCAGTAACGTTATCAGGGATCAGCCCCAGCATTTT. Protein product: CASNVIRDQPQHF.

CDR3 sequence: CASSAHYNTEAFF. The DNA of the CDR3 is TGTGCCAGTAGTGCCCATTACAACACTGAAGCTTTCTTT. V is TRBV19 and J is TRBJ1-1; D is unclear. The CDR3 sequence is 13 residues long. Germline CDR1 and CDR2: LNHDA and SQIVND (reference sequence). Trimming shortened V by 5 bases and J by 2 bases, and 9 bases separated the two germline ends.

The chain joins TRBV14 to TRBJ1-1, with no clear D. The V end lost 1 base, the J end lost 11 bases, and 20 bases lay between the germline ends. The CDR3 length is 15 residues. The germline CDR1 and CDR2 sequences are SGHDN and FVKESK. The CDR3 spells CASSQGINTPRQAFF. In nucleotides, the CDR3 is TGTGCCAGCAGCCAAGGGATAAACACCCCACGTCAGGCTTTCTTT.